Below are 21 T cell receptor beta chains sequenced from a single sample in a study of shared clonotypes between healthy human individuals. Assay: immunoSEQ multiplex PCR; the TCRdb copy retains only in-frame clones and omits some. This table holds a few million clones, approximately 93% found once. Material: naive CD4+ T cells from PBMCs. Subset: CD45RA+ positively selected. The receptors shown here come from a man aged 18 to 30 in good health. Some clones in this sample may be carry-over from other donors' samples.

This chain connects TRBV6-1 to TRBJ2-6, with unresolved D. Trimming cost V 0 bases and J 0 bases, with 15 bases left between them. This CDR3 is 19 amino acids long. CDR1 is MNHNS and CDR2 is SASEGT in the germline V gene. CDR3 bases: TGTGCCAGCAGTGAAGCGCCAGGACCAACCGGCTCTGGGGCCAACGTCCTGACTTTC. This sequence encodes CASSEAPGPTGSGANVLTF.

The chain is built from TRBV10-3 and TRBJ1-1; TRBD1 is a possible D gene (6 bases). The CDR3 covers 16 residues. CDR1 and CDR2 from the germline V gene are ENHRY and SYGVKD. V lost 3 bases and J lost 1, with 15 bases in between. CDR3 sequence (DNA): TGTGCCATCAGTGAACGGCAGGGGAGGACGAACACTGAAGCTTTCTTT. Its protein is CAISERQGRTNTEAFF.

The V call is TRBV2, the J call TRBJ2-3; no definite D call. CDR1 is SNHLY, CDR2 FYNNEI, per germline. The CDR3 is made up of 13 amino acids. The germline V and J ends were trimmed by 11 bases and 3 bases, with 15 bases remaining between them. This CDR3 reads CAGHRDPTDTQYF. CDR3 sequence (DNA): TGTGCCGGCCATCGAGACCCAACAGATACGCAGTATTTT.

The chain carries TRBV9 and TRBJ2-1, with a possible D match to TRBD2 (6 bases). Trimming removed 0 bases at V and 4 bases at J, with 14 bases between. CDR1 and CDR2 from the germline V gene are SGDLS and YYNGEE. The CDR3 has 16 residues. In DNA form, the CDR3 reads TGTGCCAGCAGCGTAGTGGGAGGTTCTCTTTACAATGAGCAGTTCTTC. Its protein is CASSVVGGSLYNEQFF.

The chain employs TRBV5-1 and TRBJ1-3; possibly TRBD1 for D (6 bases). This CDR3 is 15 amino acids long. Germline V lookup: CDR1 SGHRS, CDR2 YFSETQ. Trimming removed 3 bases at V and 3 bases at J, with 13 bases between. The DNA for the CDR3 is TGCGCCAGCAGCTCCGGGTGGGGGCTTGGAAACACCATATATTTT. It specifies CASSSGWGLGNTIYF.

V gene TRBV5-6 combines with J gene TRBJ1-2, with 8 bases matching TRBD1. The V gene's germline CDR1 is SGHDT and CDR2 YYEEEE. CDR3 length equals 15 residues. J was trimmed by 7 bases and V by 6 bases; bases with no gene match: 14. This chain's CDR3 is CASTESGRGRGGYTF. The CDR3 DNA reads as TGTGCCAGCACCGAATCGGGCAGGGGGCGAGGTGGCTACACCTTC. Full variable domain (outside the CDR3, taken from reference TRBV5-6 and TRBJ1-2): DAGVTQSPTHLIKTRGQQVTLRCSPKSGHDTVSWYQQALGQGPQFIFQYYEEEERQRGNFPDRFSGHQFPNYSSELNVNALLLGDSALYLCASTESGRGRGGYTFGSGTRLTVV.

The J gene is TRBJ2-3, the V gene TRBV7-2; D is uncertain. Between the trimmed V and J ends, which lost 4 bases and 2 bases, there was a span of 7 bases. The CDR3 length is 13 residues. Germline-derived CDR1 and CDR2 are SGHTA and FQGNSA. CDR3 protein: CASSSQVTDTQYF. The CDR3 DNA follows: TGTGCCAGCAGCTCGCAGGTCACAGATACGCAGTATTTT.

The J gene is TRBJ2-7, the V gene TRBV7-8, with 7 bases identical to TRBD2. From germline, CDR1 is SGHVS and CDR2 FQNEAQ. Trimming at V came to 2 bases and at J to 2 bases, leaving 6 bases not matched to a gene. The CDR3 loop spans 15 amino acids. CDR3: CASSLIAGVTYEQYF. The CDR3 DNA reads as TGTGCCAGCAGCTTAATTGCGGGAGTGACCTACGAGCAGTACTTC.

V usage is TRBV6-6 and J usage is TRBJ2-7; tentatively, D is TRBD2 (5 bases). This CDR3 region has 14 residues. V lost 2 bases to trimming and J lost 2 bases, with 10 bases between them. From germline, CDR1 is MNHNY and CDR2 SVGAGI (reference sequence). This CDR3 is CASSYNGKAYEQYF. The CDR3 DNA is TGTGCCAGCAGTTACAACGGGAAAGCCTACGAGCAGTACTTC.

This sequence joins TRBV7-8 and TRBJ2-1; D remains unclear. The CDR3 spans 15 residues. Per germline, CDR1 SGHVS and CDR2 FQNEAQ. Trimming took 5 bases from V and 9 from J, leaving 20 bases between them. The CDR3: CASSLFQRSAGEQFF. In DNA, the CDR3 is TGTGCCAGCAGCCTGTTCCAGCGATCGGCCGGTGAGCAGTTCTTC.

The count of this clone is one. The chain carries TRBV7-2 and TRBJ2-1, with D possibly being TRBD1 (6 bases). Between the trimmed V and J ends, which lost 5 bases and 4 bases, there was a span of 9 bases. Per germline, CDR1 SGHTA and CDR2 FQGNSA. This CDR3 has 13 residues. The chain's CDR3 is CASSRTDYNEQFF. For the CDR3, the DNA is TGTGCCAGCAGCCGGACAGATTACAATGAGCAGTTCTTC.

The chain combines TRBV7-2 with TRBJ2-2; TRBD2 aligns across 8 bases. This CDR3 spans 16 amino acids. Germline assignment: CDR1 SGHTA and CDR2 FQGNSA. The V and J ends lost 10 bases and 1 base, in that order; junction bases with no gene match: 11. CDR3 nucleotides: TGTGCCACCCCATTGCTAGCGGGCCTGAACACCGGGGAGCTGTTTTTT. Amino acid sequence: CATPLLAGLNTGELFF.

The CDR3 loop is CSGGGRNTEAFF. DNA for the CDR3: TGCAGCGGGGGGGGTAGGAACACTGAAGCTTTCTTT. The gene calls are TRBV29-1 and TRBJ1-1; maybe TRBD1 (5 bases). Germline V CDR1 and CDR2: SQVTM, ANQGSEA. The V end was cut by 7 bases, the J end by 1 base, with 10 bases between. This CDR3 has 12 residues.

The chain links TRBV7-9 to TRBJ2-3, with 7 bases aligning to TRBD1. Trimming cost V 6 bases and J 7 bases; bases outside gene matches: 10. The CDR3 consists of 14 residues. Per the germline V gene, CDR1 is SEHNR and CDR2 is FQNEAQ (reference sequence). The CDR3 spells CASSEDRWTNTQYF. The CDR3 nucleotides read TGTGCCAGCAGTGAGGACAGGTGGACGAATACGCAGTATTTT.

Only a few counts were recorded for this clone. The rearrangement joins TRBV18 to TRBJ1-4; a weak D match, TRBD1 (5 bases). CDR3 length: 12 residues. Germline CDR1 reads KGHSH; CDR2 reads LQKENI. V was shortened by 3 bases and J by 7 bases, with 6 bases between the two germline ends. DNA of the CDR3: TGTGCCAGCTCACCGACAGTTGAAAAACTGTTTTTT. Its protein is CASSPTVEKLFF. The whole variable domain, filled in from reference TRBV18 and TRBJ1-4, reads NAGVMQNPRHLVRRRGQEARLRCSPMKGHSHVYWYRQLPEEGLKFMVYLQKENIIDESGMPKERFSAEFPKEGPSILRIQQVVRGDSAAYFCASSPTVEKLFFGSGTQLSVL.

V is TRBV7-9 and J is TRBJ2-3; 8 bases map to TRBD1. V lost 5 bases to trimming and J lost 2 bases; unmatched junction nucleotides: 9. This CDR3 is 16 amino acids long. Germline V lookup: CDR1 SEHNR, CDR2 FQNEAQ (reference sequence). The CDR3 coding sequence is TGTGCCAGCAGCCCCTGGGGACAGGCTAACACAGATACGCAGTATTTT. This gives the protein CASSPWGQANTDTQYF.

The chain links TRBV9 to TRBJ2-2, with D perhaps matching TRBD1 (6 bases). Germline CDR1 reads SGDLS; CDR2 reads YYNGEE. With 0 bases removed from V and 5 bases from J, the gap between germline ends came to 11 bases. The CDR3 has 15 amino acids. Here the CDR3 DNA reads TGTGCCAGCAGCGTAGAGCACAGGGCGACCGGGGAGCTGTTTTTT. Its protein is CASSVEHRATGELFF.

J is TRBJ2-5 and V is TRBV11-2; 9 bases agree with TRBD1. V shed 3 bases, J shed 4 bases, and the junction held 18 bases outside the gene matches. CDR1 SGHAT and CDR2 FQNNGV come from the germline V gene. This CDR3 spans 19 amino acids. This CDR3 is CASSFRPGQGGLSAETQYF. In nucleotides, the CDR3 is TGTGCCAGCAGCTTTCGGCCGGGACAGGGTGGATTGTCCGCAGAGACCCAGTACTTC.

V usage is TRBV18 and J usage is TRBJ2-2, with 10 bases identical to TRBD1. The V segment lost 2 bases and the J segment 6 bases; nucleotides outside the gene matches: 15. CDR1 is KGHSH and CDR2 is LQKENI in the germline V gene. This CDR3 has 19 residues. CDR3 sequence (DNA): TGTGCCAGCTCACCAGATGGGACAGGGGTGTGGAAGTACGCCGGGGAGCTGTTTTTT. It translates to CASSPDGTGVWKYAGELFF.

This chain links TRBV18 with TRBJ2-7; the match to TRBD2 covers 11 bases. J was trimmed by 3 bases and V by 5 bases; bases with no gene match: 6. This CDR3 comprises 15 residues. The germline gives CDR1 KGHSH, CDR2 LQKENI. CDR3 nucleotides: TGTGCCAGCTCATCCCCGACTAGCGGGATCTACGAGCAGTACTTC. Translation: CASSSPTSGIYEQYF.

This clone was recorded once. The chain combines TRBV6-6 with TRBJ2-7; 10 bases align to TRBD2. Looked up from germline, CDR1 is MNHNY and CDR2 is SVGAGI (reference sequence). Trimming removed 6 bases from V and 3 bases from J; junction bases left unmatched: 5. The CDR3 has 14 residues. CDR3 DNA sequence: TGTGCCAGCAGACCCAGCGGGAGGGGCTACGAGCAGTACTTC. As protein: CASRPSGRGYEQYF.